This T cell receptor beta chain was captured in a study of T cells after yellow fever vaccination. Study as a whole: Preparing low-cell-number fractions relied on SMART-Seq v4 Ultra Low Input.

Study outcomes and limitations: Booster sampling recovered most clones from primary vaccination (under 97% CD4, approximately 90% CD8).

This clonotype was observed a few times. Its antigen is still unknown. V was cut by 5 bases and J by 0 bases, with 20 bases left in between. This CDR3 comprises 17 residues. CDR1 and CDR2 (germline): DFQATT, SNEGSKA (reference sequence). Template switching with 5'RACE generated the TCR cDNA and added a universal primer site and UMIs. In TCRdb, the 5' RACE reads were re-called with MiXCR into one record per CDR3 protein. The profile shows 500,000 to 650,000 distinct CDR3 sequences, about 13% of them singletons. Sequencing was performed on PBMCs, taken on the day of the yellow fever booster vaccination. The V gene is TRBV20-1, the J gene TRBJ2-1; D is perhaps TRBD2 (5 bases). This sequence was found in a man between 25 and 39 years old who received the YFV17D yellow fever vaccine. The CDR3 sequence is CSAYGMGNSSSYNEQFF. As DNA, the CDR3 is TGCAGTGCTTACGGGATGGGGAACTCGAGCTCCTACAATGAGCAGTTCTTC.